The source of this T cell receptor (beta chain) is a study of blood T cell repertoires in COVID-19. Across the study: The origin of the acute and convalescent COVID-19 samples was the United States, Italy and Spain. Sources were T cells, B-cell-depleted T cells, or PBMCs; the material itself was cDNA or gDNA.

This clone has a handful of counts. CDR1 SGDLS and CDR2 YYNGEE come from the germline V gene. The CDR3 consists of 18 residues. J lost 0 bases, V lost 1 base, and 7 bases had no gene match. Study processing details: Nucleated cell number was recorded as an estimate derived from reference gene primer amplification. TCRdb's copy holds only in-frame clones and misses some; the assay was immunoSEQ multiplex PCR. V and J calls and clone size follow that table, whereas D and trimming were derived from the DNA. The table lists some 120,000 clones, 70% to 75% of them singletons. This rearrangement joins TRBV9 to TRBJ2-2; 9 bases map to TRBD1. The sequencing sample was made of peripheral blood. The sequence came from a man aged 55 to 70 with acute or convalescent COVID-19. CDR3 coding DNA: TGTGCCAGCAGCGTACTACCTAGGACAGGGGCGAACACCGGGGAGCTGTTTTTT. The encoded protein is CASSVLPRTGANTGELFF.